Each of the 28 T cell receptor beta chains below was sequenced from the same sample in a study of blood T cell repertoires in COVID-19. Produced via immunoSEQ multiplex PCR; TCRdb's table is partial and in-frame only. There are around 270,000 clones in the sample; around 82% occur only once, and around 14% lies in the top ten. Material: peripheral blood. The source of these receptors is a person between 70 and 80 years old with COVID-19, enrolled during active disease.

The chain uses TRBV12-3 or TRBV12-4 and TRBJ2-5; a weak D match, TRBD2 (5 bases). V shed 4 bases and J shed 0 bases, with 6 bases lying between them. The CDR3 length is 13 residues. DNA of the CDR3: TGTGCCAGCAGTTGGACTCACCAAGAGACCCAGTACTTC. It yields the protein CASSWTHQETQYF.

The chain carries TRBV7-8 and TRBJ1-1; D call uncertain. With 5 bases removed from V and 2 bases from J, the gap between germline ends came to 9 bases. Germline V gene sequence: CDR1 SGHVS, CDR2 FQNEAQ. The CDR3 runs 13 residues. DNA for the CDR3: TGTGCCAGCAGCCCCTATATCAACACTGAAGCTTTCTTT. Translated, it gives CASSPYINTEAFF.

The rearrangement joins TRBV18 to TRBJ2-1; 8 bases fit TRBD2. Germline trimming cut 4 bases from V and 7 bases from J; bases unmatched to any gene: 6. Germline V CDR1 and CDR2: KGHSH, LQKENI. The CDR3 is 14 residues long. The CDR3 DNA reads TGTGCCAGCTCACTGCCGCGGGGGGCAAATGAGCAGTTCTTC. Translation: CASSLPRGANEQFF.

The chain's CDR3 is CASSENPDSGNTIYF. The CDR3 coding sequence is TGTGCCAGTAGTGAGAACCCCGACTCTGGAAACACCATATATTTT. The chain links TRBV19 to TRBJ1-3; no firm D call. CDR3 length: 15 amino acids. Per germline, CDR1 LNHDA and CDR2 SQIVND (reference sequence). V gave up 5 bases and J gave up 0 bases, with 11 bases separating them.

The rearrangement uses TRBV9 and TRBJ2-6; maybe TRBD2 (5 bases). This CDR3 region has 18 residues. Germline V gene lookup returns CDR1 SGDLS and CDR2 YYNGEE. V was shortened by 4 bases and J by 0 bases, with 17 bases between the two germline ends. CDR3 protein: CASSRGGGLISGANVLTF. CDR3 DNA sequence: TGTGCCAGCAGCAGAGGAGGAGGACTGATCTCTGGGGCCAACGTCCTGACTTTC. Looking up the rest from reference TRBV9 and TRBJ2-6 gives the full variable domain: DSGVTQTPKHLITATGQRVTLRCSPRSGDLSVYWYQQSLDQGLQFLIQYYNGEERAKGNILERFSAQQFPDLHSELNLSSLELGDSALYFCASSRGGGLISGANVLTFGAGSRLTVL.

As DNA, the CDR3 is TGTGCCAGCTCACCGGGAGCGTACCAAGAGACCCAGTACTTC. It translates to CASSPGAYQETQYF. The J gene is TRBJ2-5, the V gene TRBV18, with D possibly matching TRBD2 (5 bases). This CDR3 is built from 14 residues. The germline gives CDR1 KGHSH, CDR2 LQKENI. Trimming took 3 bases from V and 0 from J, leaving 8 bases between them.

The rearrangement uses TRBV3-1 (or the pseudogene TRBV3-2) and TRBJ2-1, with 9 nucleotides matching TRBD2. This CDR3 has 13 amino acids. Per germline, CDR1 LGHDT and CDR2 YNNKEL (reference sequence). V was clipped by 4 bases and J by 10 bases; unmatched bases: 5. CDR3: CASSPIAGEEQFF. In DNA, the CDR3 is TGTGCCAGCAGCCCAATAGCGGGAGAGGAGCAGTTCTTC.

The chain links TRBV7-9 to TRBJ2-5; 9 bases fit TRBD1. Germline loops: CDR1 SEHNR, CDR2 FQNEAQ (reference sequence). V lost 4 bases to trimming and J lost 4 bases; unmatched junction nucleotides: 7. CDR3 length equals 15 residues. The CDR3 reads CASSSRQGVLETQYF. The CDR3 DNA sequence: TGTGCCAGCAGCTCCAGACAGGGGGTACTAGAGACCCAGTACTTC.

The rearrangement uses TRBV7-2 and TRBJ1-5; D not resolved. There are 16 residues in the CDR3. CDR1 and CDR2 (germline): SGHTA, FQGNSA. Trimming pared 0 bases from V and 5 bases from J, leaving 14 bases between. The CDR3 is CASSLAGTLRDQPQHF. In nucleotides, the CDR3 is TGTGCCAGCAGCTTAGCCGGCACCCTGAGGGATCAGCCCCAGCATTTT. The variable domain in full, with the rest retrieved from reference TRBV7-2 and TRBJ1-5, is GAGVSQSPSNKVTEKGKDVELRCDPISGHTALYWYRQSLGQGLEFLIYFQGNSAPDKSGLPSDRFSAERTGGSVSTLTIQRTQQEDSAVYLCASSLAGTLRDQPQHFGDGTRLSIL.

The chain employs TRBV3-1 (or the pseudogene TRBV3-2) and TRBJ1-1, with D perhaps matching TRBD1 (6 bases). This CDR3 contains 14 residues. Germline V gives CDR1 LGHDT, CDR2 YNNKEL (reference sequence). The ends were cut back, 1 base at V and 7 bases at J, with 13 bases in the middle. DNA for the CDR3: TGTGCCAGCAGCCAAGTTAGCGAGACAGGTGAAGCTTTCTTT. This encodes CASSQVSETGEAFF.

The chain uses TRBV4-1 and TRBJ1-1; TRBD1 is a possible D gene (5 bases). Germline V gene data show CDR1 as MGHRA and CDR2 as YSYEKL. The CDR3 sequence is 16 residues long. Between the trimmed V and J ends, which lost 4 bases and 5 bases, there was a span of 20 bases. The CDR3 here is CASSRLLSGLGTEAFF. CDR3 coding DNA: TGCGCCAGCAGCCGCCTCTTGTCAGGGTTGGGGACTGAAGCTTTCTTT.

Only one count was recorded for this clone. The CDR3 nucleotides read TGTGCCAGCAGCCACTCACGGGCTAGCGGGAAAACCGGGGAGCTGTTTTTT. Translation gives CASSHSRASGKTGELFF. This chain links TRBV9 with TRBJ2-2; 9 positions agree with TRBD2. The CDR3 consists of 17 residues. Trimming removed 4 bases from V and 5 bases from J; junction bases left unmatched: 12. In germline, CDR1 is SGDLS, CDR2 YYNGEE.

The chain's CDR3 is CASGFWTSGKTQETQYF. Written as DNA, the CDR3 is TGTGCTAGTGGTTTCTGGACTAGCGGGAAAACCCAAGAGACCCAGTACTTC. This chain joins TRBV12-5 and TRBJ2-5; 12 bases are shared with TRBD2. V lost 3 bases, J lost 1 base, and 6 bases stayed unmatched. CDR1 LGHNT and CDR2 FRNRAP come from the germline V gene. This CDR3 comprises 17 residues.

The chain joins TRBV28 to TRBJ1-2; D is perhaps TRBD1 (6 bases). Trimming removed 5 bases at V and 12 bases at J, with 16 bases between. This CDR3 is built from 12 residues. In germline, CDR1 is MDHEN, CDR2 SYDVKM. The CDR3 loop reads CASSTGTSRDTF. In DNA, the CDR3 is TGTGCCAGCAGTACCGGGACATCAAGAGACACCTTC.

The chain uses TRBV18 and TRBJ1-5; D gene ambiguous. CDR1 and CDR2 (germline): KGHSH, LQKENI. CDR3 length: 13 amino acids. Trimming took 4 bases from V and 4 from J, leaving 8 bases between them. The CDR3 DNA reads as TGTGCCAGCTCACAACTTCGGAATCAGCCCCAGCATTTT. Its translation is CASSQLRNQPQHF.

This clone was detected only once. The V call is TRBV5-8, the J call TRBJ1-4, with TRBD1 identical over 7 bases. CDR3 length equals 15 residues. Per the germline V gene, CDR1 is SGHTS and CDR2 is YDEGEE. The junction had 9 bases not matched to a gene; V was cut back by 2 bases and J by 8 bases. The CDR3 DNA is TGTGCCAGCAGCTTAACAGGGGTCGCGCGGGAAAAACTGTTTTTT. Its protein product is CASSLTGVAREKLFF.

This chain joins TRBV5-1 and TRBJ1-6; 9 bases fit TRBD1. Germline lookup yields CDR1 SGHRS and CDR2 YFSETQ. Unmatched junction bases numbered 13, after V lost 3 bases and J lost 9 bases. The length of the CDR3 is 17 residues. CDR3 protein: CASSSSVAGQGFSPLHF. The CDR3 DNA reads TGCGCCAGCAGCTCCTCTGTTGCTGGACAGGGGTTTTCACCCCTCCACTTT.

V usage is TRBV10-2 and J usage is TRBJ1-5, with 8 bases fitting TRBD1. The V and J ends lost 2 bases and 7 bases, in that order; junction bases with no gene match: 7. CDR1 is WSHSY and CDR2 is SAAADI in the germline V gene. The CDR3 runs 15 residues. The CDR3 sequence: CASSETDREMQPQHF. CDR3 coding DNA: TGCGCCAGCAGTGAGACGGACAGGGAAATGCAGCCCCAGCATTTT.

V is TRBV28 and J is TRBJ1-5; 9 bases line up with TRBD1. This CDR3 has 15 residues. V lost 7 bases, J lost 7 bases, and 11 bases stayed unmatched. Germline values: CDR1 MDHEN, CDR2 SYDVKM. Here the CDR3 reads CASTSGQGGRQPQHF. The CDR3 DNA reads as TGTGCCAGCACCTCGGGACAGGGCGGCAGGCAGCCCCAGCATTTT.

The rearrangement links TRBV7-8 to TRBJ2-1, with unresolved D. The germline V gene has CDR1 SGHVS and CDR2 FQNEAQ. The CDR3 is 15 residues long. Trimming removed 1 base at V and 5 bases at J, with 12 bases between. The CDR3 here is CASSLGLVRDNEQFF. The CDR3 DNA reads TGTGCCAGCAGCTTAGGTCTAGTTCGGGACAATGAGCAGTTCTTC.

The V and J genes are TRBV6-5 and TRBJ1-2; D unclear. Looked up from germline, CDR1 is MNHEY and CDR2 is SVGAGI. Trimming removed 2 bases from V and 7 bases from J, with 11 bases in between. The CDR3 covers 13 residues. CDR3 nucleotide sequence: TGTGCCAGCAGTTACGGTCGGGTTGGTGGCTACACCTTC. This translates into CASSYGRVGGYTF.

V gene TRBV6-6 combines with J gene TRBJ2-1; 10 bases align to TRBD2. The ends lost 5 bases at V and 2 bases at J; junction bases unmatched: 3. Germline CDR1 and CDR2: MNHNY and SVGAGI (reference sequence). This CDR3 is built from 15 residues. CDR3 nucleotides: TGTGCCAGCAGTCTCGGGACTAGCGCCTACAATGAGCAGTTCTTC. This gives the protein CASSLGTSAYNEQFF.

This clone was observed many times. The chain employs TRBV21-1 and TRBJ1-6; the D call of TRBD1 is as the table states it, not checked on the DNA. TRBV21-1 is assigned pseudogene status. The CDR3 totals 19 residues. CDR3: CASSKEGKMDRPDNSPLHF. The CDR3 nucleotides are TGTGCCAGCAGCAAAGAGGGGAAGATGGACAGGCCCGATAATTCACCCCTCCACTTT.

The chain employs TRBV30 and TRBJ1-6, with D possibly TRBD1 on 6 matching bases. V lost 5 bases and J lost 8, with 13 bases in between. Germline-derived CDR1 and CDR2 are GTSNPN and SVGIG (reference sequence). The CDR3 runs 13 residues. Written as DNA, the CDR3 is TGTGCCTGGTCCGGGACAAACGATTCACCCCTCCACTTT. Protein: CAWSGTNDSPLHF. Full variable domain (rest looked up from reference TRBV30 and TRBJ1-6): SQTIHQWPATLVQPVGSPLSLECTVEGTSNPNLYWYRQAAGRGLQLLFYSVGIGQISSEVPQNLSASRPQDRQFILSSKKLLLSDSGFYLCAWSGTNDSPLHFGNGTRLTVT.

The chain joins TRBV7-9 to TRBJ1-1; D is unclear. Germline V gene data show CDR1 as SEHNR and CDR2 as FQNEAQ (reference sequence). CDR3 length: 14 amino acids. V was clipped by 5 bases and J by 1 base, with 11 bases between them. In DNA, the CDR3 is TGTGCCAGCAGCCCTCCAGATGGGAACACTGAAGCTTTCTTT. Protein product: CASSPPDGNTEAFF. Filled out from reference TRBV7-9 and TRBJ1-1, the complete variable domain reads DTGVSQNPRHKITKRGQNVTFRCDPISEHNRLYWYRQTLGQGPEFLTYFQNEAQLEKSRLLSDRFSAERPKGSFSTLEIQRTEQGDSAMYLCASSPPDGNTEAFFGQGTRLTVV.

The rearrangement links TRBV27 to TRBJ2-3; tentative D call: TRBD2 (6 bases). V was shortened by 4 bases and J by 0 bases, with 8 bases between the two germline ends. The CDR3 spans 14 residues. The germline gives CDR1 MNHEY, CDR2 SMNVEV (reference sequence). The CDR3 region is CASSSLASTDTQYF. As DNA, the CDR3 is TGTGCCAGCAGTTCCCTAGCGAGCACAGATACGCAGTATTTT.

The genes are TRBV7-2 and TRBJ1-1; possible D gene TRBD1, 5 bases. Germline V gives CDR1 SGHTA, CDR2 FQGNSA. The CDR3 length is 13 residues. Trimming cost V 5 bases and J 7 bases, with 14 bases left between them. The CDR3 bases are TGTGCCAGCAGCCATAAGGGGTCGGATGAAGCTTTCTTT. This gives the protein CASSHKGSDEAFF.

The rearrangement uses TRBV12-3 or TRBV12-4 and TRBJ1-1; no clear D. The V end was cut by 5 bases, the J end by 7 bases, with 8 bases between. The CDR3 length is 11 residues. Here the CDR3 reads CASSGGNEAFF. The DNA of the CDR3 is TGTGCCAGCAGTGGCGGGAATGAAGCTTTCTTT.